This T cell receptor beta chain was observed in a study of glioma-infiltrating T cells. On the study more broadly: WHO grade II oligodendrogliomas or astrocytomas, plus non-recurrent WHO grade IV glioblastomas, were sampled.

The study's findings and limits: A blood CDR3 motif signature was depleted in highly divergent patients.

With respect to this clonotype: Its antigen is not known.

V gave up 4 bases and J gave up 4 bases, with 7 bases separating them. The CDR3 contains 12 residues. TCR alpha and beta CDR3 regions were amplified from RNA using iRepertoire nested multiplex PCR. One-step reverse transcription and amplification started from about 100-400 ng of tissue mRNA or PBMC total RNA. TCRdb called the multiplex PCR reads again in MiXCR, with one record for every CDR3 protein. The table shows about 400,000 distinct CDR3 sequences, with about 40% occurring only once. The chain links TRBV12-3 or TRBV12-4 to TRBJ1-2; D unresolved. The sample consisted of glioma tissue, nonneoplastic brain tissue, or PBMCs (not recorded which). The source is a human donor with low-grade glioma or glioblastoma, undergoing nonglioma brain surgery, or in good health (not recorded which). CDR3 protein: CASSYTGYGYTF. The CDR3 DNA reads TGTGCCAGCAGTTATACGGGCTATGGCTACACCTTC.